The rows below give T cell receptor beta chains drawn from one sample of a study of cytomegalovirus exposure and HLA in healthy donors. Sequenced by immunoSEQ multiplex PCR; TCRdb stores in-frame clones only, minus some. The sample holds 200,000 or so clones, approximately 85% seen once. What was sequenced was PBMCs. These receptors came from a woman aged 45 to 65 in good health and CMV-seropositive. The CDR3 runs from the conserved cysteine through the conserved F or W. The order of the fields is clone size, CDR3 length, J gene, D gene, V gene, CDR3 DNA, CDR3 protein. A D gene is named only where the DNA matches it firmly. Expanded clones are given a class, and other clones once, few, many or no size at all.

clone size: -
CDR3 length: 13
J gene: TRBJ1-1
D gene: TRBD1
V gene: TRBV7-3
CDR3 DNA: TGTGCCAGCAGCCCCAGCGGACAGGGGGAAGCTTTCTTT
CDR3 protein: CASSPSGQGEAFF

clone size: -
CDR3 length: 18
J gene: TRBJ2-6
D gene: -
V gene: TRBV18
CDR3 DNA: TGTGCCAGCTCACCACCTACTCGGCAGGGGCCTGGGGCCAACGTCCTGACTTTC
CDR3 protein: CASSPPTRQGPGANVLTF

clone size: -
CDR3 length: 16
J gene: TRBJ2-2
D gene: -
V gene: TRBV7-8
CDR3 DNA: TGTGCCAGCAGCTTAGTTACGCGGTTCTTTACCGGGGAGCTGTTTTTT
CDR3 protein: CASSLVTRFFTGELFF

clone size: -
CDR3 length: 9
J gene: TRBJ2-1
D gene: -
V gene: TRBV9
CDR3 DNA: TGTGCCAGCAAAGGGGGGGAGTTCTTC
CDR3 protein: CASKGGEFF

clone size: -
CDR3 length: 14
J gene: TRBJ2-7
D gene: -
V gene: TRBV4-1
CDR3 DNA: TGCGCCAGCAGCCAAACAGGGTCTCGAGGGGAGCAGTACTTC
CDR3 protein: CASSQTGSRGEQYF

clone size: once
CDR3 length: 15
J gene: TRBJ2-7
D gene: -
V gene: TRBV5-1
CDR3 DNA: TGCGCCAGCAGCTTGGCCGGCAGATCAGGCTACGAGCAGTACTTC
CDR3 protein: CASSLAGRSGYEQYF

clone size: -
CDR3 length: 13
J gene: TRBJ2-5
D gene: -
V gene: TRBV18
CDR3 DNA: TGTGCCAGCTCACCAACGGAGGGAGAGACCCAGTACTTC
CDR3 protein: CASSPTEGETQYF

clone size: -
CDR3 length: 17
J gene: TRBJ2-5
D gene: TRBD2
V gene: TRBV13
CDR3 DNA: TGTGCCAGCAGCGCACTAGGGACTAGCGGGGTACAAGAGACCCAGTACTTC
CDR3 protein: CASSALGTSGVQETQYF

clone size: -
CDR3 length: 13
J gene: TRBJ2-7
D gene: -
V gene: TRBV28
CDR3 DNA: TGTGCCAGCAGTCTTACAGGGAGGGACGAGCAGTACTTC
CDR3 protein: CASSLTGRDEQYF

clone size: -
CDR3 length: 16
J gene: TRBJ2-7
D gene: TRBD1
V gene: TRBV25-1
CDR3 DNA: TGTGCCAGCAGTGATGCAATAGGGACAGCTTCCTACGAGCAGTACTTC
CDR3 protein: CASSDAIGTASYEQYF

clone size: -
CDR3 length: 15
J gene: TRBJ1-1
D gene: -
V gene: TRBV5-1
CDR3 DNA: TGCGCCAGCAGCTTTATCGGGAACAGGAACACTGAAGCTTTCTTT
CDR3 protein: CASSFIGNRNTEAFF

clone size: many
CDR3 length: 17
J gene: TRBJ2-1
D gene: TRBD2
V gene: TRBV19
CDR3 DNA: TGTGCCAGTAGTATAGGACTAGCGGGCTCCTCCTACAATGAGCAGTTCTTC
CDR3 protein: CASSIGLAGSSYNEQFF

clone size: -
CDR3 length: 13
J gene: TRBJ2-7
D gene: -
V gene: TRBV5-1
CDR3 DNA: TGCGCCAGCAGCTTTACAGGAAACTACGAGCAGTACTTC
CDR3 protein: CASSFTGNYEQYF

clone size: -
CDR3 length: 15
J gene: TRBJ2-1
D gene: -
V gene: TRBV5-1
CDR3 DNA: TGCGCCAGCAGTTGGGCAGCGGGCTCCTACAATGAGCAGTTCTTC
CDR3 protein: CASSWAAGSYNEQFF

clone size: once
CDR3 length: 17
J gene: TRBJ2-7
D gene: -
V gene: TRBV11-1
CDR3 DNA: TGTGCCAGCAGCTTACGTGGTAACCAGGCCGTCGTCCACGAGCAGTACTTC
CDR3 protein: CASSLRGNQAVVHEQYF

clone size: -
CDR3 length: 15
J gene: TRBJ2-7
D gene: TRBD2
V gene: TRBV28
CDR3 DNA: TGTGCCAGCAGTCCTGAAGCGGGGTTCACCTACGAGCAGTACTTC
CDR3 protein: CASSPEAGFTYEQYF

clone size: -
CDR3 length: 15
J gene: TRBJ2-7
D gene: TRBD1
V gene: TRBV18
CDR3 DNA: TGTGCCAGCTCACCAGGACAGGGCATCTTCTACGAGCAGTACTTC
CDR3 protein: CASSPGQGIFYEQYF

clone size: few
CDR3 length: 15
J gene: TRBJ1-2
D gene: -
V gene: TRBV10-3
CDR3 DNA: TGTGCCATCAGTGACCTGACACCTGGAAACTATGGCTACACCTTC
CDR3 protein: CAISDLTPGNYGYTF

clone size: once
CDR3 length: 14
J gene: TRBJ2-3
D gene: TRBD2
V gene: TRBV6-5
CDR3 DNA: TGTGCCAGTAGTAGCGGGGACAACACAGATACGCAGTATTTT
CDR3 protein: CASSSGDNTDTQYF

clone size: -
CDR3 length: 12
J gene: TRBJ1-2
D gene: -
V gene: TRBV28
CDR3 DNA: TGTGCCAGCACCCCCGGGAACTATGGCTACACCTTC
CDR3 protein: CASTPGNYGYTF

clone size: -
CDR3 length: 15
J gene: TRBJ1-1
D gene: -
V gene: TRBV7-2
CDR3 DNA: TGTGCCAGCAGCTCGAGATCGACAGTCGGGACTGAAGCTTTCTTT
CDR3 protein: CASSSRSTVGTEAFF

clone size: once
CDR3 length: 15
J gene: TRBJ1-6
D gene: -
V gene: TRBV7-2
CDR3 DNA: TGTGCCAGCAGCTTAGCGGTCCAGGGTGGCTCACCCCTCCACTTT
CDR3 protein: CASSLAVQGGSPLHF

clone size: -
CDR3 length: 14
J gene: TRBJ2-1
D gene: TRBD2
V gene: TRBV6-5
CDR3 DNA: TGTGCCAGCAGAAGCGGGAGGGCAAGGGATGAGCAGTTCTTC
CDR3 protein: CASRSGRARDEQFF

clone size: -
CDR3 length: 13
J gene: TRBJ2-1
D gene: -
V gene: TRBV28
CDR3 DNA: TGTGCCAGCAGTATGATAGCACCCAATGAGCAGTTCTTC
CDR3 protein: CASSMIAPNEQFF

clone size: -
CDR3 length: 15
J gene: TRBJ2-3
D gene: TRBD1
V gene: TRBV4-1
CDR3 DNA: TGCGCCAGCAGCCAATCGGACAGGGTCGCAGATACGCAGTATTTT
CDR3 protein: CASSQSDRVADTQYF

clone size: -
CDR3 length: 14
J gene: TRBJ2-1
D gene: TRBD2
V gene: TRBV19
CDR3 DNA: TGTGCCAGTAATAGCGGGAGAGAATCCAATGAGCAGTTCTTC
CDR3 protein: CASNSGRESNEQFF

clone size: -
CDR3 length: 13
J gene: TRBJ1-1
D gene: -
V gene: TRBV23-1
CDR3 DNA: TGCGCCAGCAGTCAATCCCCCAGCACTGAAGCTTTCTTT
CDR3 protein: CASSQSPSTEAFF

clone size: -
CDR3 length: 16
J gene: TRBJ1-1
D gene: -
V gene: TRBV9
CDR3 DNA: TGTGCCAGCAGCTTCTCCAGGGCCCGACGGAACACTGAAGCTTTCTTT
CDR3 protein: CASSFSRARRNTEAFF

clone size: -
CDR3 length: 13
J gene: TRBJ1-5
D gene: -
V gene: TRBV30
CDR3 DNA: TGTGCCTGGAGTGGGGCAAGCAATCAGCCCCAGCATTTT
CDR3 protein: CAWSGASNQPQHF

clone size: -
CDR3 length: 17
J gene: TRBJ2-1
D gene: -
V gene: TRBV5-6
CDR3 DNA: TGTGCCAGCAGCTTGGCTTTCGGAGGGGGCGCGAACAATGAGCAGTTCTTC
CDR3 protein: CASSLAFGGGANNEQFF

clone size: -
CDR3 length: 14
J gene: TRBJ2-7
D gene: -
V gene: TRBV19
CDR3 DNA: TGTGCCAGTAGTTCGACACAATTTCCTACGCAGCAGTACTTC
CDR3 protein: CASSSTQFPTQQYF

clone size: -
CDR3 length: 16
J gene: TRBJ1-3
D gene: TRBD1
V gene: TRBV28
CDR3 DNA: TGTGCCAGCAGTTTAGTGGGACAGACTTATGGAAACACCATATATTTT
CDR3 protein: CASSLVGQTYGNTIYF

clone size: -
CDR3 length: 16
J gene: TRBJ2-5
D gene: TRBD1
V gene: TRBV2
CDR3 DNA: TGTGCCAGCAGTGAAGGAAATAGACAGGGCCAAGAGACCCAGTACTTC
CDR3 protein: CASSEGNRQGQETQYF

clone size: -
CDR3 length: 15
J gene: TRBJ2-3
D gene: -
V gene: TRBV12-2
CDR3 DNA: TGTGCAAGTCGCCCAAGCGGGTCAAACACAGATACGCAGTATTTT
CDR3 protein: CASRPSGSNTDTQYF

clone size: once
CDR3 length: 14
J gene: TRBJ2-7
D gene: TRBD2
V gene: TRBV18
CDR3 DNA: TGTGCCAGCTCACCACCGACTAGCGGGGGTGAGCAGTACTTC
CDR3 protein: CASSPPTSGGEQYF

clone size: -
CDR3 length: 14
J gene: TRBJ1-4
D gene: -
V gene: TRBV28
CDR3 DNA: TGTGCCAGCAGTCCGTCAGCAACTAATGAAAAACTGTTTTTT
CDR3 protein: CASSPSATNEKLFF

clone size: few
CDR3 length: 18
J gene: TRBJ2-2
D gene: -
V gene: TRBV21-1
CDR3 DNA: TGTGCCAGCAGCACTGGACAGTACATTAAAGGGCACACCGGGGAGCTGTTTTTT
CDR3 protein: CASSTGQYIKGHTGELFF